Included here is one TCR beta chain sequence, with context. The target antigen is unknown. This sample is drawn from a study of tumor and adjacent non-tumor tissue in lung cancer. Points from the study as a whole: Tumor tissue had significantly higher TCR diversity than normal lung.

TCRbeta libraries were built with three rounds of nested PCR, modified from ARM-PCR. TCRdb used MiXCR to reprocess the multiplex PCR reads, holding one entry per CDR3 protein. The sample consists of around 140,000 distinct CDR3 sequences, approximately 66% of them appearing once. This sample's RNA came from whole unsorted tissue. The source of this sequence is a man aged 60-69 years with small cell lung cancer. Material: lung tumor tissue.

The CDR3 loop is CVTRGRTFGTTIYNEQFF. DNA for the CDR3: TGTGTCACCCGGGGGAGGACGTTTGGGACAACTATATACAATGAGCAGTTCTTC. The J gene is TRBJ2-1, the V gene TRBV11-3; perhaps D is TRBD1 or TRBD2 (6 bases each). This CDR3 is built from 18 residues. Germline V gene lookup returns CDR1 SGHNT and CDR2 YENEEA.